This T cell receptor beta chain comes out of a study of blood T cells in healthy people across ages. Turning to the study itself: There was about one barcoded beta molecule captured by template switching per two T cells.

The germline V gene encodes CDR1 DFQATT and CDR2 SNEGSKA (reference sequence). V lost 4 bases, J lost 6 bases, and 17 bases lay in between. The CDR3 sequence is 14 residues long. A sample-barcoded 5' primer and a J-beta primer mix were used in a second PCR of about 7 to 12 cycles. A template-switch adaptor containing 12 random nucleotides labeled each cDNA molecule. TCRdb re-analysed the 5' RACE reads in MiXCR, keeping a single row per CDR3 protein. Among 600,000 or so distinct CDR3 sequences listed, about 30% were seen once. The chain combines TRBV20-1 with TRBJ2-3, with D possibly matching TRBD2 (7 bases). Source material: blood. The origin of this receptor is a woman older than 75 in good health. This chain's CDR3 is CSATLVGGLDTQYF. DNA for the CDR3: TGCAGTGCTACCCTAGTGGGGGGGCTGGATACGCAGTATTTT.